The rows below give T cell receptor beta chains drawn from one sample of a study of spatial heterogeneity in lung cancer. TCRdb ran MiXCR on the 5' RACE reads and lists one entry per CDR3 protein. Of approximately 40,000 distinct CDR3 sequences in the sample, roughly an eighth were seen once. The input for sequencing was PBMCs, taken at surgery. The receptors here all came from a male donor with early-stage non-small cell lung cancer. The CDR3 runs from the conserved cysteine through the conserved F or W. D genes are given only for firm matches. Part of the rows lack a size; the others show once, few, many or a class for expanded clones.

cdr3_aa cdr3_nt j_call d_call v_call clone_size
CASSGRTGGHNEQFF TGTGCCAGCAGCGGCCGGACAGGGGGTCACAATGAGCAGTTCTTC TRBJ2-1 TRBD1 TRBV9 many
CSARDPSGRGDTQYF TGCAGTGCTAGAGATCCGAGCGGGAGGGGTGATACGCAGTATTTT TRBJ2-3 TRBD2 TRBV20-1 few
CASSPTGSQETQYF TGCGCCAGCAGCCCCACCGGGAGCCAAGAGACCCAGTACTTC TRBJ2-5 - TRBV5-1 -
CASSVEGRGETQYF TGTGCCAGTAGCGTGGAGGGGCGCGGGGAGACCCAGTACTTC TRBJ2-5 - TRBV19 many
CAISQNYNEQFF TGTGCCATCTCACAGAATTACAATGAGCAGTTCTTC TRBJ2-1 - TRBV10-3 few
CAISEKGLFTGELFF TGTGCCATCAGTGAGAAGGGACTCTTTACCGGGGAGCTGTTTTTT TRBJ2-2 - TRBV10-3 -
CASSVEGPYNSPLHF TGTGCCAGCAGTGTGGAGGGGCCCTATAATTCACCCCTCCACTTT TRBJ1-6 - TRBV2 -
CASAGANTGELFF TGTGCCAGTGCAGGAGCGAACACCGGGGAGCTGTTTTTT TRBJ2-2 - TRBV7-2 few
CASSLTRLLGTQYF TGTGCCAGCAGCTTAACTAGGCTTCTCGGTACGCAGTATTTT TRBJ2-3 - TRBV7-2 few
CASSRTSQTYEQYF TGTGCCAGCAGCCGGACTAGCCAAACCTACGAGCAGTACTTC TRBJ2-7 TRBD2 TRBV9 many
CASRDTSGYNEQFF TGTGCCAGCAGGGATACTAGCGGCTACAATGAGCAGTTCTTC TRBJ2-1 TRBD2 TRBV7-2 few
CASSPGGTEAFF TGTGCCAGCAGCCCAGGGGGCACTGAAGCTTTCTTT TRBJ1-1 TRBD1 TRBV11-3 -
CASSRLAGKQETQYF TGTGCCAGCAGCCGTTTAGCGGGCAAACAAGAGACCCAGTACTTC TRBJ2-5 TRBD2 TRBV7-2 few
CASSWTGGDYTF TGTGCCAGCAGCTGGACAGGGGGCGACTACACCTTC TRBJ1-2 TRBD1 TRBV7-2 many
CASSLGHASYNEQFF TGTGCCAGCAGTTTAGGGCATGCCTCCTACAATGAGCAGTTCTTC TRBJ2-1 - TRBV12-3/TRBV12-4 many
CATDVRNTGELFF TGTGCCACCGACGTCCGGAACACCGGGGAGCTGTTTTTT TRBJ2-2 - TRBV7-9 few
CASSYSTGANSYEQYF TGTGCCAGCAGTTACTCGACCGGGGCTAACTCCTACGAGCAGTACTTC TRBJ2-7 - TRBV6-5 few
CASSQDDIGNTIYF TGTGCCAGCAGCCAAGATGACATAGGAAACACCATATATTTT TRBJ1-3 - TRBV4-2 few
CASSFLAGSNEQYF TGTGCCAGCAGCTTCCTAGCGGGGAGCAACGAGCAGTACTTC TRBJ2-7 TRBD2 TRBV6-5 many
CASSPRPGEGGIQYF TGTGCCAGCAGCCCCCGCCCGGGCGAGGGGGGCATTCAGTACTTC TRBJ2-4 - TRBV9 few
CATSDPKGVSYNEQFF TGTGCCACCAGTGATCCCAAGGGAGTTTCCTACAATGAGCAGTTCTTC TRBJ2-1 - TRBV24-1 -
CASSSGAGSYEQYF TGTGCCAGCAGTAGTGGGGCAGGGAGCTACGAGCAGTACTTC TRBJ2-7 - TRBV7-6 many
CASSVVVDSEQYF TGTGCCAGCAGCGTAGTGGTGGACTCCGAGCAGTACTTC TRBJ2-7 - TRBV9 many
CASTNPSGRLGEQYF TGTGCCAGCACTAACCCTAGCGGGAGGCTAGGAGAGCAGTACTTC TRBJ2-7 TRBD2 TRBV6-5 few